The following is a TCR beta chain sequence with its context. Per the original data handling: Amplification of reference gene primers provided the estimated nucleated cell counts. Produced via immunoSEQ multiplex PCR; TCRdb's table is partial and in-frame only. Clonal size and the V and J genes are those of that table, whereas D and trimming came from the DNA. The sample lists some 110,000 clones, roughly 86% seen once, with under 5% in the top ten. The sample is drawn from a study of blood T cell repertoires in COVID-19. On the study more broadly: The study drew acute and convalescent COVID-19 samples from the United States, Italy and Spain. T cells, B-cell-depleted T cells, or PBMCs supplied cDNA or gDNA.

Trimming removed 4 bases from V and 0 bases from J, with 16 bases in between. The CDR3 is 17 residues long. Per the germline V gene, CDR1 is SGHVS and CDR2 is FQNEAQ. This chain uses TRBV7-8 with TRBJ1-5; TRBD1 might be the D (6 bases). The sequenced material came from peripheral blood. This receptor was identified in a man between 35 and 55 years old with acute or convalescent COVID-19. In DNA form, the CDR3 reads TGTGCCAGCAGCTCGAGGGGGGGGCTTTATAGCAATCAGCCCCAGCATTTT. Translated: CASSSRGGLYSNQPQHF.